This T cell receptor beta chain emerged from a study of blood T cells in healthy people across ages. Healthy Russian Caucasian donors spanned ages about 6 to 100 years. Per-sample PBMC isolation yielded at least 6.5 million cells. Comment on this clonotype: Its specificity is not known. The conserved phenylalanine or tryptophan normally closing the CDR3 is absent here, so this likely arose from a read error.

The CDR3 totals 16 residues. Germline loops: CDR1 KGHSH, CDR2 LQKENI. The ends lost 3 bases at V and 0 bases at J; junction bases unmatched: 6. The authors ran a second PCR of roughly 6 to 11 cycles using a sample-barcoded 5' primer and a J-beta primer mix. A tag from a template-switch adaptor with 12 random nucleotides marked each cDNA molecule. One entry per CDR3 protein results from TCRdb running MiXCR on the 5' RACE reads. The sample yields some 700,000 distinct CDR3 sequences, 22% seen once. General study results and limits: The study found more naive CD4+ cells and higher diversity in long-lived than aged donors.

Sample: blood. The chain joins TRBV18 to TRBJ2-3; 7 nucleotides line up with TRBD2. The clonotype was recovered from a man aged 65-85 years in good health. CDR3: CASSPESGVSTDTQYL. Here the CDR3 DNA reads TGTGCCAGCTCACCGGAGAGCGGGGTCAGCACAGATACGCAGTATTTA.